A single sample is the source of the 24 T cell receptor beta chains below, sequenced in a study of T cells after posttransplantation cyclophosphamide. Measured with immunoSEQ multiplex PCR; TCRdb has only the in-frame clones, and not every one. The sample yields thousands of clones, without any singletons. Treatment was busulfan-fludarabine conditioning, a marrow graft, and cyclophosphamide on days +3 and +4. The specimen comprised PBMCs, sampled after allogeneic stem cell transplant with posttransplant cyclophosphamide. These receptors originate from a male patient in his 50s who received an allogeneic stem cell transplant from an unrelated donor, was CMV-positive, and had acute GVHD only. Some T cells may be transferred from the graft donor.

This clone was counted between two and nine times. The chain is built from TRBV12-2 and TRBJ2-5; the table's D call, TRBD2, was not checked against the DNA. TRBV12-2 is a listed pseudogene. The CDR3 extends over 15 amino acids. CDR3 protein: CASRPIVPIQETQYF. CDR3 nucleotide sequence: TGTGCAAGTCGCCCAATAGTACCCATACAAGAGACCCAGTACTTC.

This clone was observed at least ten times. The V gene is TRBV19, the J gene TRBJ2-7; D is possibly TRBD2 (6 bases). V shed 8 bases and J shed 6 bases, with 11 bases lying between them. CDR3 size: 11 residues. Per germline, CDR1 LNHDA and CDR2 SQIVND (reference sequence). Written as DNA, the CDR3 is TGTGCCAGTTCGGACGGGGGCGAGCAGTACTTC. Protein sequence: CASSDGGEQYF.

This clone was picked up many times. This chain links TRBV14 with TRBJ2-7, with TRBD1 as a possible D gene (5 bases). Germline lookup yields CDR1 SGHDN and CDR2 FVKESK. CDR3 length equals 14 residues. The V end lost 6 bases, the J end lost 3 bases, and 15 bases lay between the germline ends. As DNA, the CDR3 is TGTGCCAGCAGTCTTCAGGGTTACAGCTACGAGCAGTACTTC. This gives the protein CASSLQGYSYEQYF.

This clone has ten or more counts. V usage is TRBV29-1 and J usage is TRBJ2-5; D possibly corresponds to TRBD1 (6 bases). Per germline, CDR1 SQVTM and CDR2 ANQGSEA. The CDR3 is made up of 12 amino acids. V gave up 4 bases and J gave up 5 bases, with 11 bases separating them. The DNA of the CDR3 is TGCAGCGTTGCAGCAGGGGAGGAGACCCAGTACTTC. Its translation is CSVAAGEETQYF.

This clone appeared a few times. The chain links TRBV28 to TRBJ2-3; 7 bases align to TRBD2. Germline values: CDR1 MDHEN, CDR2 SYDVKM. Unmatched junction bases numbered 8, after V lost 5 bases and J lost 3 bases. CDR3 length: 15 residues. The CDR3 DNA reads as TGTGCCAGCAGTCGGGGGGATGGGCTGACAGATACGCAGTATTTT. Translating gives CASSRGDGLTDTQYF. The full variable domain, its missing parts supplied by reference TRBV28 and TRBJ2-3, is DVKVTQSSRYLVKRTGEKVFLECVQDMDHENMFWYRQDPGLGLRLIYFSYDVKMKEKGDIPEGYSVSREKKERFSLILESASTNQTSMYLCASSRGDGLTDTQYFGPGTRLTVL.

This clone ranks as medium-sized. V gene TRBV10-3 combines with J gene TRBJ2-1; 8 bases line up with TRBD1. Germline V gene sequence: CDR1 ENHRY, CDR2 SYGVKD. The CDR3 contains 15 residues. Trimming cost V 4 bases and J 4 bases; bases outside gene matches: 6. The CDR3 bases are TGTGCCATCAGTGTCCTATGGACAGGGTACAATGAGCAGTTCTTC. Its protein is CAISVLWTGYNEQFF.

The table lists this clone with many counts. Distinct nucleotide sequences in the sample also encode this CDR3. The CDR3 sequence: CASSRRENTEAFF. The CDR3 DNA follows: TGTGCCAGCAGCCGCAGGGAGAACACTGAAGCTTTCTTT. V usage is TRBV5-6 and J usage is TRBJ1-1, with D perhaps TRBD1 (5 bases). This CDR3 contains 13 residues. V was trimmed by 4 bases and J by 1 base, leaving 8 bases between them. The V gene's germline CDR1 is SGHDT and CDR2 YYEEEE.

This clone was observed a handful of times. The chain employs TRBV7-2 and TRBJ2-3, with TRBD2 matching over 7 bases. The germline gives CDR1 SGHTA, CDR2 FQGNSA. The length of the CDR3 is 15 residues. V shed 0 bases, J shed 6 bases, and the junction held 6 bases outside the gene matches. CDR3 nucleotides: TGTGCCAGCAGCTTAGCGGGGAGGGCCTCCGATACGCAGTATTTT. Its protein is CASSLAGRASDTQYF.

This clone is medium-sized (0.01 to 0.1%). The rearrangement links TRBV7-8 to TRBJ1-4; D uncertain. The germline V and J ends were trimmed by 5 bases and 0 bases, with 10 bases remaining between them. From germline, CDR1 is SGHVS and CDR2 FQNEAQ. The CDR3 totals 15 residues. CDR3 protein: CASSPEGSTNEKLFF. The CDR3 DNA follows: TGTGCCAGCAGCCCGGAGGGCTCAACTAATGAAAAACTGTTTTTT.

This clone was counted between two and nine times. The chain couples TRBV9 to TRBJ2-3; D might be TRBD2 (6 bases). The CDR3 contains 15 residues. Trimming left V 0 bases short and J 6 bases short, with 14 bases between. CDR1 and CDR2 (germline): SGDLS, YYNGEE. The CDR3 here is CASSVGDSTTDTQYF. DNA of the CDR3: TGTGCCAGCAGCGTAGGGGACTCCACGACGGATACGCAGTATTTT.

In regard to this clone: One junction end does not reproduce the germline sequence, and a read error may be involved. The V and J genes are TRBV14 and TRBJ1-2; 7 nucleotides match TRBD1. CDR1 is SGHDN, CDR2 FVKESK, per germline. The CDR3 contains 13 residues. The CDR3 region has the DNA TGTGCCAGCAGCAAAGACAGGGAAGATGGCTACACCTTC. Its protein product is CASSKDREDGYTF.

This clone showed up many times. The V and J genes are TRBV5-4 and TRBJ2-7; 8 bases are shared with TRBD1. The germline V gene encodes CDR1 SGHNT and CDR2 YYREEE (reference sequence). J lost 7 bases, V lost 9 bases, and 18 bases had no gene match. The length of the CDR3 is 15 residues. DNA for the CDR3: TGTGCCACCCATACCCCCGACAGGGGCCCCAGGGAGCAGTACTTC. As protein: CATHTPDRGPREQYF.

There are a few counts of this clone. In DNA, the CDR3 is TGTGCCAGCAGCCAGTCTGCGGGGGGACTTTTCGAGCAGTACTTC. This codes for CASSQSAGGLFEQYF. The V call is TRBV9, the J call TRBJ2-7, with 8 positions matching TRBD2. Germline loops: CDR1 SGDLS, CDR2 YYNGEE. The CDR3 has 15 amino acids. V shed 4 bases and J 6 bases; nucleotides not matched to a gene: 12.

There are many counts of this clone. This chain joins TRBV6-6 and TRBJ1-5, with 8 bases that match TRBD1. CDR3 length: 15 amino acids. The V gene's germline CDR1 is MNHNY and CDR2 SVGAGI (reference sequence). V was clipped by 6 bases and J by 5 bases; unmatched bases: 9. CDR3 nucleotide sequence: TGTGCCAGCAGCACGGACAGGGAAGGGGATCAGCCCCAGCATTTT. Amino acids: CASSTDREGDQPQHF.

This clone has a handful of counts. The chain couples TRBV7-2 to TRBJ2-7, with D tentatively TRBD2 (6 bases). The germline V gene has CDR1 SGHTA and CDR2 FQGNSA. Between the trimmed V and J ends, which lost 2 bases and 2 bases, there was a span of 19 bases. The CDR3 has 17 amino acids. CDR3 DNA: TGTGCCAGCAGCTTATCGGCCACAGGAGGGGTACCCTACGAGCAGTACTTC. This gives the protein CASSLSATGGVPYEQYF.

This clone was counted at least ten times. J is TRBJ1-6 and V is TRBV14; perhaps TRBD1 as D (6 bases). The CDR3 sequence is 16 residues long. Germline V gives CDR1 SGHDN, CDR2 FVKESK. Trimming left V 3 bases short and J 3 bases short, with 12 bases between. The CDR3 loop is CASSHLRTDYNSPLHF. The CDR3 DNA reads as TGTGCCAGCAGCCATCTCCGGACAGACTATAATTCACCCCTCCACTTT.

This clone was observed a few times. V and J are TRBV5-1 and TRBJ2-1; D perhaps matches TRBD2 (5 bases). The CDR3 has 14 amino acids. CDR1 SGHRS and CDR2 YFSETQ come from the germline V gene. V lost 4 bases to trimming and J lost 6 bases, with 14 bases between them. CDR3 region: CASSQSGLGNEQFF. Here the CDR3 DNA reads TGCGCCAGCAGCCAGAGCGGTTTAGGCAATGAGCAGTTCTTC. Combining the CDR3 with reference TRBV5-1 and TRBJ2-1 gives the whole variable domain KAGVTQTPRYLIKTRGQQVTLSCSPISGHRSVSWYQQTPGQGLQFLFEYFSETQRNKGNFPGRFSGRQFSNSRSEMNVSTLELGDSALYLCASSQSGLGNEQFFGPGTRLTVL.

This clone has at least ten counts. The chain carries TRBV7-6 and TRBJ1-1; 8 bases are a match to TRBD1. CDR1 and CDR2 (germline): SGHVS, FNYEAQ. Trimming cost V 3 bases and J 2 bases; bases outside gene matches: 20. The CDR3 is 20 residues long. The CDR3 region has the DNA TGTGCCAGCAGCTTCTTACCCAGAACGCCCCAGGGACAGGATAACACTGAAGCTTTCTTT. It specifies CASSFLPRTPQGQDNTEAFF.

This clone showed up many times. The DNA for the CDR3 is TGCGCCAGCAGGCGGGAGAGCTCCTACAATGAGCAGTTCTTC. Translated: CASRRESSYNEQFF. The chain has TRBV5-1 and TRBJ2-1, with 7 bases fitting TRBD2. The CDR3 spans 14 residues. Losses at the gene ends were 5 bases for V and 0 bases for J; bases not matched to a gene: 2. Per germline, CDR1 SGHRS and CDR2 YFSETQ.

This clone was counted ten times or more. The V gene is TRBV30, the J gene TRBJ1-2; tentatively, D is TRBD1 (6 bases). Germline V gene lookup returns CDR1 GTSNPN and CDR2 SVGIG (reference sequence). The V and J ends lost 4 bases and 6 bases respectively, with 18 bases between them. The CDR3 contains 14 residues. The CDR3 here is CAWIVPGVGHGYTF. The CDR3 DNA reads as TGTGCCTGGATAGTGCCAGGGGTCGGTCATGGCTACACCTTC. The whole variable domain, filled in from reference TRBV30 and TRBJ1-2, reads SQTIHQWPATLVQPVGSPLSLECTVEGTSNPNLYWYRQAAGRGLQLLFYSVGIGQISSEVPQNLSASRPQDRQFILSSKKLLLSDSGFYLCAWIVPGVGHGYTFGSGTRLTVV.

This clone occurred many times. The CDR3 is CASSANDLLRTSSYEQYF. The CDR3 nucleotides read TGTGCCAGCAGCGCGAACGACCTTCTCCGGACTAGCTCCTACGAGCAGTACTTC. This chain uses TRBV5-4 with TRBJ2-7; TRBD2 matches 7 bases. The length of the CDR3 is 18 residues. Unmatched junction bases numbered 16, after V lost 4 bases and J lost 0 bases. Germline V CDR1 and CDR2: SGHNT, YYREEE (reference sequence).

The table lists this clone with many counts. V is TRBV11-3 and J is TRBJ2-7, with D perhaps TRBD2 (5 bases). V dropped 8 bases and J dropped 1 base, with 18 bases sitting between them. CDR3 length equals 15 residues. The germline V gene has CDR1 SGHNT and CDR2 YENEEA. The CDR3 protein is CASGARGDRSYEQYF. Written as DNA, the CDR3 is TGTGCCAGCGGTGCTCGGGGAGACCGTTCCTACGAGCAGTACTTC.

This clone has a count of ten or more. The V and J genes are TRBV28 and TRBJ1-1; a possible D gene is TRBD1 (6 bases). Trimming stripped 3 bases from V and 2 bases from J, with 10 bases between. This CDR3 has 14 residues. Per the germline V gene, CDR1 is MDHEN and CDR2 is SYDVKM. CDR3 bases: TGTGCCAGCAGTTTGCCACAGGGAAACACTGAAGCTTTCTTT. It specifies CASSLPQGNTEAFF. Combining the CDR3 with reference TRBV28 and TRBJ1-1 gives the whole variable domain DVKVTQSSRYLVKRTGEKVFLECVQDMDHENMFWYRQDPGLGLRLIYFSYDVKMKEKGDIPEGYSVSREKKERFSLILESASTNQTSMYLCASSLPQGNTEAFFGQGTRLTVV.

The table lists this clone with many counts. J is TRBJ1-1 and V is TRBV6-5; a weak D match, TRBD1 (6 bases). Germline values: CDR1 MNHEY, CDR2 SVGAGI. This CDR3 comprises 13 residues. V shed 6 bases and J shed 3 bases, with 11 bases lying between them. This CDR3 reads CASRRGFDTEAFF. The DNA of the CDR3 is TGTGCCAGCAGGAGGGGGTTTGACACTGAAGCTTTCTTT.